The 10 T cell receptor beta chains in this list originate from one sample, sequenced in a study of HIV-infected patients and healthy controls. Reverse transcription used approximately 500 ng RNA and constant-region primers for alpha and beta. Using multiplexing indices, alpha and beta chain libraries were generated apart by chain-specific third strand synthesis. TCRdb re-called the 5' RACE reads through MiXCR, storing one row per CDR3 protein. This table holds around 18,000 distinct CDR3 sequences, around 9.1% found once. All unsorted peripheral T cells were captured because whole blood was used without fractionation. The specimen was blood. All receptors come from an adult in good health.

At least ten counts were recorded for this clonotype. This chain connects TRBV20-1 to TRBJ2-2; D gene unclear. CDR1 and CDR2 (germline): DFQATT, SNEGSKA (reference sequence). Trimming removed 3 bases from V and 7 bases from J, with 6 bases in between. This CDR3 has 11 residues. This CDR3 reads CSASNFGELFF. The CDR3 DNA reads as TGCAGTGCTAGTAATTTCGGGGAGCTGTTTTTT.

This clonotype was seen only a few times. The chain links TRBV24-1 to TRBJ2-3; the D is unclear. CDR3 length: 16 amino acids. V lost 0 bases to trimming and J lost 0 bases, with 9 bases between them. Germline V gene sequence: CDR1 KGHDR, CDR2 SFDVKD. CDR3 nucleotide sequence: TGTGCCACCAGTGATTTGAAATATACTAGCACAGATACGCAGTATTTT. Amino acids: CATSDLKYTSTDTQYF.

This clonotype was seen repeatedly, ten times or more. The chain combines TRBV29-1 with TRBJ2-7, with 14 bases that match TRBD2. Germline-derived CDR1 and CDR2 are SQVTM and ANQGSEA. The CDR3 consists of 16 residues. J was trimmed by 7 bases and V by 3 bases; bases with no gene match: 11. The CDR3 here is CSVEGLAGAQPEEQYF. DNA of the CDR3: TGCAGCGTTGAGGGACTAGCGGGAGCACAGCCGGAAGAGCAGTACTTC.

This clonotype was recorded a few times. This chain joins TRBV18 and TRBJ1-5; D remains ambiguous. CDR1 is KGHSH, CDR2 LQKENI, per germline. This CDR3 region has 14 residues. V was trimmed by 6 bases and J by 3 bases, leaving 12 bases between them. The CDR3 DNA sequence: TGTGCCAGCTCCCCCGCAGAGCCCAATCAGCCCCAGCATTTT. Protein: CASSPAEPNQPQHF.

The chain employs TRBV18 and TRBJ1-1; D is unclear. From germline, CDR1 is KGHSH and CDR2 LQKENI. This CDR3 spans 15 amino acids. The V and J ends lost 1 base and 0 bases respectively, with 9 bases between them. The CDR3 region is CASSPRSGLNTEAFF. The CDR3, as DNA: TGTGCCAGCTCACCACGTAGCGGCCTGAACACTGAAGCTTTCTTT.

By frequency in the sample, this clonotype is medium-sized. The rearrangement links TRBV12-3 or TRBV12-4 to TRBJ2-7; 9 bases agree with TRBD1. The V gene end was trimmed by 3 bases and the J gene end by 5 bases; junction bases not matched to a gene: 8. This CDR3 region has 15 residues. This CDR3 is CASSLPGTGFHEQYF. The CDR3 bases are TGTGCCAGCAGTTTGCCCGGGACAGGGTTCCACGAGCAGTACTTC.

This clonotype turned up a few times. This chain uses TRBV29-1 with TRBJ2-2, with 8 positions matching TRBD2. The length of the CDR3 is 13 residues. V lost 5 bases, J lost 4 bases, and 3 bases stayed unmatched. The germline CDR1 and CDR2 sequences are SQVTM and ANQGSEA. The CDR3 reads CSVQAGVTGELFF. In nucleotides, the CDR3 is TGCAGCGTTCAAGCGGGAGTCACCGGGGAGCTGTTTTTT.

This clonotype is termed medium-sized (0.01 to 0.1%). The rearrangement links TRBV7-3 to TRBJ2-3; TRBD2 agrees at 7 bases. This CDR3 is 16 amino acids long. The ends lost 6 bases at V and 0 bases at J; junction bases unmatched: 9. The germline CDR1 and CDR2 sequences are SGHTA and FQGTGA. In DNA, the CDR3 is TGTGCCAGCAGTTTGGGAGGGGTCGGCAGCACAGATACGCAGTATTTT. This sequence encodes CASSLGGVGSTDTQYF.

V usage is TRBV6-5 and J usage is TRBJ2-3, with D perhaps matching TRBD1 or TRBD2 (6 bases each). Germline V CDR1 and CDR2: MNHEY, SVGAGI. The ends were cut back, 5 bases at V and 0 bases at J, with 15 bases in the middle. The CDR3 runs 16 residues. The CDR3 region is CASSRARGGSTDTQYF. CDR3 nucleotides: TGTGCCAGCAGTAGGGCACGAGGGGGGAGCACAGATACGCAGTATTTT.

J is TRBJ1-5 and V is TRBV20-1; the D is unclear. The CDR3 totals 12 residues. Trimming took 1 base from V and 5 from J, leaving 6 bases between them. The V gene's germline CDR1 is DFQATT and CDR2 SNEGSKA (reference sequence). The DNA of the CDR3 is TGCAGTGCTAGAGTACCCGATCAGCCCCAGCATTTT. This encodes CSARVPDQPQHF.